This T cell receptor (beta chain) came from a study of T cell changes during pregnancy in multiple sclerosis. Repertoires were generated with immunoSEQ multiplex PCR, while TCRdb's copy carries only in-frame clones and drops some. Found here are 90,000 to 100,000 clones, roughly 90% of them singletons; the top ten hold more than 1.5%. Deletions cut 6 bases from V and 0 bases from J, with 15 bases between. CDR3 length equals 16 residues. Germline V gives CDR1 MDHEN, CDR2 SYDVKM. This sample comprised peripheral blood, obtained in the first trimester of pregnancy. V and J are TRBV28 and TRBJ2-1; D perhaps matches TRBD2 (5 bases). This TCR was recovered from a female donor with multiple sclerosis, enrolled in a pregnancy study. The CDR3: CASRSGLVPSYNEQFF. The CDR3 DNA follows: TGTGCCAGCAGGAGCGGCCTTGTTCCCTCCTACAATGAGCAGTTCTTC. The full variable domain, with the rest looked up from reference TRBV28 and TRBJ2-1, is DVKVTQSSRYLVKRTGEKVFLECVQDMDHENMFWYRQDPGLGLRLIYFSYDVKMKEKGDIPEGYSVSREKKERFSLILESASTNQTSMYLCASRSGLVPSYNEQFFGPGTRLTVL.